These T cell receptor beta chains were read from a single sample in a study of shared clonotypes between healthy human individuals. Assay: immunoSEQ multiplex PCR; the TCRdb copy retains only in-frame clones and omits some. The repertoire consists of 2,500,000 or so clones, with 93% occurring once and the leading ten covering roughly 0.36%. Sample: naive CD4+ T cells from PBMCs. The receptors originated from a man younger than 30 in good health. Some clones in this sample may be carry-over from other donors' samples. Both conserved end residues are part of each CDR3. A D gene is named only where the DNA matches it firmly. Clone size is stated in some rows and not others, as once, few, many or a class when expanded.

v_gene: TRBV11-2; d_gene: .; abundance: .; j_gene: TRBJ2-3; CDR3nt: TGTGCCAGCAGCTTGACAGCCTTAGATACGCAGTATTTT; CDR3aa: CASSLTALDTQYF
v_gene: TRBV5-1; d_gene: TRBD2; abundance: .; j_gene: TRBJ2-5; CDR3nt: TGCGCCAGCAGCTTGGGTGATAGCGGGAGGCAAGAGACCCAGTACTTC; CDR3aa: CASSLGDSGRQETQYF
v_gene: TRBV4-3; d_gene: .; abundance: .; j_gene: TRBJ1-5; CDR3nt: TGCGCCAGCAGCGGGGGGCATTTT; CDR3aa: CASSGGHF
v_gene: TRBV7-9; d_gene: .; abundance: .; j_gene: TRBJ2-1; CDR3nt: TGTGCCAGCAGCCCTCCGGGTAGAGACAATGAGCAGTTCTTC; CDR3aa: CASSPPGRDNEQFF
v_gene: TRBV9; d_gene: .; abundance: .; j_gene: TRBJ2-1; CDR3nt: TGTGCCAGCAGCATTAGCGGTAGCTCCTACAATGAGCAGTTCTTC; CDR3aa: CASSISGSSYNEQFF
v_gene: TRBV5-8; d_gene: .; abundance: .; j_gene: TRBJ1-2; CDR3nt: TGTGCCAGCAGCTTGGAAGGTGGCTACACCTTC; CDR3aa: CASSLEGGYTF
v_gene: TRBV28; d_gene: TRBD2; abundance: .; j_gene: TRBJ2-1; CDR3nt: TGTGCCAGCAGTTCTAACTCCCGGACTAGCGGCAGCTCCTACAATGAGCAGTTCTTC; CDR3aa: CASSSNSRTSGSSYNEQFF
v_gene: TRBV5-1; d_gene: .; abundance: .; j_gene: TRBJ2-1; CDR3nt: TGCGCCAGCAGCTTGAACCAGGTTCTCTCCTCAAACTACAATGAGCAGTTCTTC; CDR3aa: CASSLNQVLSSNYNEQFF
v_gene: TRBV7-9; d_gene: .; abundance: .; j_gene: TRBJ1-3; CDR3nt: TGTGCCAGCAGCTTTTCCGGGACCCTGAGGGGAAACACCATATATTTT; CDR3aa: CASSFSGTLRGNTIYF
v_gene: TRBV5-1; d_gene: .; abundance: .; j_gene: TRBJ1-2; CDR3nt: TGCGCCAGCAGCTTGGTTCGGGGGAGGGATGGCTACACCTTC; CDR3aa: CASSLVRGRDGYTF
v_gene: TRBV5-6; d_gene: .; abundance: .; j_gene: TRBJ2-1; CDR3nt: TGTGCCAGCAGCTTGCTTGGGGAAATGCGGGTCTACAATGAGCAGTTCTTC; CDR3aa: CASSLLGEMRVYNEQFF
v_gene: TRBV6-1; d_gene: .; abundance: .; j_gene: TRBJ2-1; CDR3nt: TGTGCCAGCAGCGCACAGGGACCCATCTCCTATGAGCAGTTCTTC; CDR3aa: CASSAQGPISYEQFF
v_gene: TRBV18; d_gene: .; abundance: .; j_gene: TRBJ1-1; CDR3nt: TGTGCCAGCTCACCCGGGGGGGACACTGAAGCTTTCTTT; CDR3aa: CASSPGGDTEAFF
v_gene: TRBV13; d_gene: TRBD2; abundance: once; j_gene: TRBJ2-1; CDR3nt: TGTGCCAGCAGCTCTTCGGGACTAGCGGGATACAATGAGCAGTTCTTC; CDR3aa: CASSSSGLAGYNEQFF
v_gene: TRBV2; d_gene: .; abundance: .; j_gene: TRBJ1-4; CDR3nt: TGTGCCAGCATCACAGACGGCCCTAATGAAAAACTGTTTTTT; CDR3aa: CASITDGPNEKLFF
v_gene: TRBV28; d_gene: TRBD1; abundance: .; j_gene: TRBJ2-5; CDR3nt: TGTGCCAGCACCCCCCTCGGGACAGGAGGCTATTTGGAGGAGACCCAGTACTTC; CDR3aa: CASTPLGTGGYLEETQYF
v_gene: TRBV6-5; d_gene: .; abundance: .; j_gene: TRBJ1-1; CDR3nt: TGTGCCAGCAGTTACTCCTCGAACACTGAAGCTTTCTTT; CDR3aa: CASSYSSNTEAFF
v_gene: TRBV7-9; d_gene: TRBD1; abundance: .; j_gene: TRBJ1-3; CDR3nt: TGTGCCAGCAGCCCGAAAGGACAGGGTAGTGTCTCTGGAAACACCATATATTTT; CDR3aa: CASSPKGQGSVSGNTIYF
v_gene: TRBV30; d_gene: .; abundance: .; j_gene: TRBJ1-4; CDR3nt: TGTGCCTGGAGTGACAGCAGCGGAAAACTGTTTTTT; CDR3aa: CAWSDSSGKLFF
v_gene: TRBV18; d_gene: .; abundance: .; j_gene: TRBJ1-1; CDR3nt: TGTGCCAGCTCACCAGGGTTTGAAGCTTTCTTT; CDR3aa: CASSPGFEAFF